This T cell receptor beta chain was observed in a study of T cell responses to AZD1222 COVID-19 vaccine. Study-wide findings and caveats: Recipients of two AZD1222 doses showed rising Spike-specific TCR breadth and depth. Clonal diversity may have been underestimated, and the donors were mostly white British, with more females than males.

This clone was seen ten or more times. As yet, its antigen is unknown. Sequencing used immunoSEQ multiplex PCR; TCRdb keeps in-frame clones, though not all of them. The sample has fewer than 200,000 clones; around 88% are singletons. The sequencing used peripheral blood, collected on day 0 of AZD1222 vaccination. This TCR came from an adult in good health.

In DNA, the CDR3 is TGTGCCAGCAGCCCGGGGACAGGGAGAGCACAGCATTTT. It is translated as CASSPGTGRAQHF. This chain connects TRBV14 to TRBJ1-5, with 9 bases identical to TRBD1. CDR1 and CDR2 from the germline V gene are SGHDN and FVKESK. V lost 4 bases and J lost 13; bases outside the gene matches: 8. The CDR3 has 13 amino acids.